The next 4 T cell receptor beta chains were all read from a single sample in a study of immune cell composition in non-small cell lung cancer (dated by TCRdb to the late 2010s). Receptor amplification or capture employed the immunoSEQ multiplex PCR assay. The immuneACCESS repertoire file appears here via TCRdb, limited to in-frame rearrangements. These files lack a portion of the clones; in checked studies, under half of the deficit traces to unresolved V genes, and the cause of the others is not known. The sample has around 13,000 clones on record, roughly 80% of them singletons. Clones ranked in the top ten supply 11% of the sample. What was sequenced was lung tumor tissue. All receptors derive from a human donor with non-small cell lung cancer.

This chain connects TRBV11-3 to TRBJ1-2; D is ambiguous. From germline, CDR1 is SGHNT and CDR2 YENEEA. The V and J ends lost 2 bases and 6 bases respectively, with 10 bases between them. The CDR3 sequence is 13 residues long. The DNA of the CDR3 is TGTGCCAGCAGCTTAATCAGAGGTCATGGCTACACCTTC. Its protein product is CASSLIRGHGYTF.

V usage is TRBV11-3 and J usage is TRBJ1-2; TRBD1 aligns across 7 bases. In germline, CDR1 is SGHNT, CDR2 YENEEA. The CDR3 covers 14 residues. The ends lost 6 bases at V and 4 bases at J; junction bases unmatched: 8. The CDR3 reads CASSRDRASYGYTF. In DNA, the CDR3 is TGTGCCAGCAGTCGAGACAGGGCCTCCTATGGCTACACCTTC.

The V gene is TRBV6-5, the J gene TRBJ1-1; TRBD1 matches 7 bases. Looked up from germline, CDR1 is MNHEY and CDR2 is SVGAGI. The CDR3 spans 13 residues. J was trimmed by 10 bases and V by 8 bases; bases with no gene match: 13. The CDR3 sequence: CASLSTLGGVAFF. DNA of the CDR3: TGTGCCAGCCTCTCAACCCTAGGGGGCGTAGCTTTCTTT.

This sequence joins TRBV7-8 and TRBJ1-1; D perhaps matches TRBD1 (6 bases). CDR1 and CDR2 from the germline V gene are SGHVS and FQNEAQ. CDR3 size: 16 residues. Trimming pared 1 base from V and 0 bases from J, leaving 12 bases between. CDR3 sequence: CASSLGWGTMNTEAFF. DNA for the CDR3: TGTGCCAGCAGCTTAGGCTGGGGGACAATGAACACTGAAGCTTTCTTT.